This T cell receptor (beta chain) came from a study of T cells after yellow fever vaccination. Study results and limitations: Detected again after the booster were most primary-vaccination clones, at approximately 96% CD4 and around 91% CD8. Sorted repertoires could include abundant contaminating clonotypes from bulk cells.

This clonotype was seen ten or more times. Its antigen is still unknown. CDR3 length: 14 amino acids. The germline CDR1 and CDR2 sequences are SGHRS and YFSETQ. Trimming removed 0 bases from V and 6 bases from J, with 13 bases in between. From the 5' RACE reads, TCRdb called clonotypes with MiXCR, one entry per CDR3 protein. Of around 300,000 distinct CDR3 sequences listed, approximately 4% are singletons. The sequenced sample was PBMCs, obtained 15 days after the yellow fever booster vaccination. This chain links TRBV5-1 with TRBJ2-7, with D perhaps matching TRBD1 (6 bases). The TCR sequence derives from a man between 18 and 35 years old who received the YFV17D yellow fever vaccine. The CDR3 loop is CASSLGAGDSEQYF. The CDR3 coding sequence is TGCGCCAGCAGCTTGGGTGCAGGGGATTCCGAGCAGTACTTC.